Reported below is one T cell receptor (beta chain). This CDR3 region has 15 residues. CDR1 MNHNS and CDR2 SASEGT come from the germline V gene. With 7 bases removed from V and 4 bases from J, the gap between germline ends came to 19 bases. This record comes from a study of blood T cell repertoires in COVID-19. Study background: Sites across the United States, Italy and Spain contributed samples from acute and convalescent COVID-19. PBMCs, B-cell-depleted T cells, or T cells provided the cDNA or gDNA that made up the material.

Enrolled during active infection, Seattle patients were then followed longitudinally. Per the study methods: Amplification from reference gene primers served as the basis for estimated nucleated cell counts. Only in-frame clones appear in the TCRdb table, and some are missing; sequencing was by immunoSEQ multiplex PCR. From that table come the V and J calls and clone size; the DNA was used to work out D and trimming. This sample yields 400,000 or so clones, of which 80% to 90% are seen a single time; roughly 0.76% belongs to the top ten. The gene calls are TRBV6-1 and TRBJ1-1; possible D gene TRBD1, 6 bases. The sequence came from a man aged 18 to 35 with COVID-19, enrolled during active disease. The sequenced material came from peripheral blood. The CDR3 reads CASTTSGVLATEAFF. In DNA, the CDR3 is TGTGCCAGCACCACCTCAGGGGTCTTGGCCACTGAAGCTTTCTTT.